This TCR beta chain is from a study of T cells in Graves' hyperthyroidism and ophthalmopathy. RNA transcripts provided the source from which TCR beta CDR3 regions were amplified. TCR CDR3 underwent first-round RT-PCR with the HTBI primer set. TCRdb processed the multiplex PCR reads anew with MiXCR; each CDR3 protein has one entry. The sample carries more than 150,000 distinct CDR3 sequences, 15% to 20% recorded once. This clonotype has at least ten counts. There are 14 residues in the CDR3. The V and J ends lost 1 base and 7 bases respectively, with 10 bases between them. Germline CDR1 and CDR2: SGHNT and YENEEA.

This TCR came from a woman in her forties or fifties with Graves' hyperthyroidism. V is TRBV11-3 and J is TRBJ2-2; D may match TRBD1 or TRBD2 (5 bases each). What was sequenced was blood. The CDR3 loop is CASSLGGYNGELFF. CDR3 coding DNA: TGTGCCAGCAGCTTAGGGGGGTATAACGGGGAGCTGTTTTTT.